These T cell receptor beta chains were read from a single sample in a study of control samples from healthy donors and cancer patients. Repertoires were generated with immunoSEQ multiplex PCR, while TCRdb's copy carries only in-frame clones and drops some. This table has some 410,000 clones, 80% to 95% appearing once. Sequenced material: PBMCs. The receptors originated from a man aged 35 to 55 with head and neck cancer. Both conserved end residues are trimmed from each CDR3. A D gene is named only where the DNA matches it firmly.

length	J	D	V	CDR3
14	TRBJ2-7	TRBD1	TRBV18	ASSPPTGTGGHEQY
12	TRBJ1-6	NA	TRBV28	ASRGSSYNSPLH
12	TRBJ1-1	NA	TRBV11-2	ASATLGGGTEAF
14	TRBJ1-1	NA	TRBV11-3	ASSSKAGAMNTEAF
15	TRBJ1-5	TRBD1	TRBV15	ATSRVGTGGKNQPQH
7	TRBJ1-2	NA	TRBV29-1	SEDYGYT
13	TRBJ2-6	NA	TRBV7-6	ASSLRSAGANVLT
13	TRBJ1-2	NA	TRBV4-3	ASSSRPSSDYGYT
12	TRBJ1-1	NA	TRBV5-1	ASSRVLTGTEAF
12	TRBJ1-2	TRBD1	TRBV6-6	ASSSGTGPSGYT
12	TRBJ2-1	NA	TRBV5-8	ASSRTRGYNEQF
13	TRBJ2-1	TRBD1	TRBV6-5	ASSYLGTGFNEQF
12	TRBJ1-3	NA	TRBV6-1	ASSEGAAGNTIY
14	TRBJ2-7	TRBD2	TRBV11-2	ASSAMTSGASYEQY
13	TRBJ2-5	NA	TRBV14	ASSQDAGFQETQY
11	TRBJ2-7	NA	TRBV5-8	ASSPENSYEQY
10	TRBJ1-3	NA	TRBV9	ASSYSGNTIY
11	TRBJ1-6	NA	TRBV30	AWRGGINSPLH
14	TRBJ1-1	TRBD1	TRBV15	ATSRLRDSLNTEAF
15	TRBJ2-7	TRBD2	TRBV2	ASSGLTGLAGSYEQY
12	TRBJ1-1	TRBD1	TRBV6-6	ASNHGDRDTEAF
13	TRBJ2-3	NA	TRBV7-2	ASSLAGADRYTQY
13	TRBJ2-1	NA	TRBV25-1	ASQTGWGSYNEQF
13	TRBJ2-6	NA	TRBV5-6	ASSLRGRGANVLT
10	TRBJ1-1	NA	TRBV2	ASSVRRVEAF
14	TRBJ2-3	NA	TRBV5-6	ASSLGLASSTDTQY
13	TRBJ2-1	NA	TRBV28	ASSSQGGSYNEQF
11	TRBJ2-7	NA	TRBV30	AWSVGQTYEQY
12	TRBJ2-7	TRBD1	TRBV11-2	ASSLGTAFYEQY
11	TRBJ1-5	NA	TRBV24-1	ATSDDGTQPQH
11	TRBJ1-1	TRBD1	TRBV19	ASSTPWTGEAF
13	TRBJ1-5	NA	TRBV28	ASSPNIDSNQPQH
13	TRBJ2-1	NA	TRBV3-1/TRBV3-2	ASSQLAAGVGEQF
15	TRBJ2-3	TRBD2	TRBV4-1	ASSQDSSGISTDTQY
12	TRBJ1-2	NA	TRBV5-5	ASSFVNVPEGYT
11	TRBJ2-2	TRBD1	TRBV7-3	ASSFTGGGELF
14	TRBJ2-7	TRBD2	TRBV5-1	ASSLRGTSGNYEQY
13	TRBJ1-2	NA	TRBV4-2	ASSQDHGGSYGYT
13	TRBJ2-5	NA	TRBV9	ASSRGGAVQETQY
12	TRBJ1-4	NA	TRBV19	ASSIGATNEKLF
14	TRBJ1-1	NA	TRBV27	ASRQRLTEGDTEAF
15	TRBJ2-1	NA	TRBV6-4	ASSAFSGTVSYNEQF
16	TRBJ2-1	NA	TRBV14	ASSQAILGQGPNNEQF
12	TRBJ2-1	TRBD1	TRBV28	ASSLWDRGNEQF
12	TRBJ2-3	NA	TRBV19	ASSKLPGTDTQY
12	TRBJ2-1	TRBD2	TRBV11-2	ASSSLAGVGEQF
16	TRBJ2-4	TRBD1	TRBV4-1	ASSQPFRGRDRRNIQY
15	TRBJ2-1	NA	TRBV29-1	SVEDPGLTGDAEEQF
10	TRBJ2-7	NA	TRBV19	ASSIKGREQY
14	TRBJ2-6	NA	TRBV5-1	ASSAPSLFGANVLT
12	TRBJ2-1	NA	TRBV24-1	ATSDSKVIHEQF
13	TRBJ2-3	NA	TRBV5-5	ASRPQGTGSDTQY
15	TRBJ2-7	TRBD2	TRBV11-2	ASSLDHSGGISYEQY
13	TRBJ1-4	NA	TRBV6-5	ASRTQGSANEKLF
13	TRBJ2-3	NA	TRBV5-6	ASSRGYHKADTQY
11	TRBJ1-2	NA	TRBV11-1	ASRTSKGYGYT